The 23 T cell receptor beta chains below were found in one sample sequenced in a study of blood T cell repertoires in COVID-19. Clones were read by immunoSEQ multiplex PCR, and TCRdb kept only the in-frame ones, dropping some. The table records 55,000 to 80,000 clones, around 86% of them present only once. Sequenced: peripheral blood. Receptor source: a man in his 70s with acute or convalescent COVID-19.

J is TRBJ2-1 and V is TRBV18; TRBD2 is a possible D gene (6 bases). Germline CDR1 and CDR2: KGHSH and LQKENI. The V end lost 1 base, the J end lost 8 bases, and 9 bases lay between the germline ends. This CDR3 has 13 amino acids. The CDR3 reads CASSPLGGDEQFF. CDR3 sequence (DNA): TGTGCCAGCTCACCACTCGGAGGGGATGAGCAGTTCTTC.

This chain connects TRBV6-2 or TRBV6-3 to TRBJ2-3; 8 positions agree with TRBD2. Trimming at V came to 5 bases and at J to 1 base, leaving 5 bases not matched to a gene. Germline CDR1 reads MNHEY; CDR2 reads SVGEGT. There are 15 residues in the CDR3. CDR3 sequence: CASSNGGLGTDTQYF. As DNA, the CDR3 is TGTGCCAGCAGTAACGGGGGACTAGGCACAGATACGCAGTATTTT.

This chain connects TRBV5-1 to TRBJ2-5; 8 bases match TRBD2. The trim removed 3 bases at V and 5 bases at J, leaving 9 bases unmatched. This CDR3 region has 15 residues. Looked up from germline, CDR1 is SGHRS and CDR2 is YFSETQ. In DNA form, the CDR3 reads TGCGCCAGCAGCTCCACCCGGGGGGGAGTGGAGACCCAGTACTTC. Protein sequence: CASSSTRGGVETQYF.

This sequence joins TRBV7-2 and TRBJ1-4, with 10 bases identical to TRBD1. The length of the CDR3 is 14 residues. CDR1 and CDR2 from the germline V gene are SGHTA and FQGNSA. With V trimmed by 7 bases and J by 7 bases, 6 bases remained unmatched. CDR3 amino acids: CASTRDRGAEKLFF. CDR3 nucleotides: TGTGCCAGCACCCGGGACAGGGGTGCTGAAAAACTGTTTTTT.

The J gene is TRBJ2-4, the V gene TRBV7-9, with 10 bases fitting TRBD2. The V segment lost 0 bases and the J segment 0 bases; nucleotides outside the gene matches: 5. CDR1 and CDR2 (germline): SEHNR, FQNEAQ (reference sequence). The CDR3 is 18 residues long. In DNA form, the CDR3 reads TGTGCCAGCAGCTTAGCGAACCAGCGGGAGGGAGCCAAAAACATTCAGTACTTC. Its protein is CASSLANQREGAKNIQYF. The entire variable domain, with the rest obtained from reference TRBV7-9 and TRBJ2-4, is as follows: DTGVSQNPRHKITKRGQNVTFRCDPISEHNRLYWYRQTLGQGPEFLTYFQNEAQLEKSRLLSDRFSAERPKGSFSTLEIQRTEQGDSAMYLCASSLANQREGAKNIQYFGAGTRLSVL.

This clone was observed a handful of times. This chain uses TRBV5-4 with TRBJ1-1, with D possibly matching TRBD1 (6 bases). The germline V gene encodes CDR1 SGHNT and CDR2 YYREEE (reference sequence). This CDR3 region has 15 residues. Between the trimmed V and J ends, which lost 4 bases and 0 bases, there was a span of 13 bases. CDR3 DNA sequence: TGTGCCAGCAGCATAGGACAGTTCATGAACACTGAAGCTTTCTTT. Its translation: CASSIGQFMNTEAFF.

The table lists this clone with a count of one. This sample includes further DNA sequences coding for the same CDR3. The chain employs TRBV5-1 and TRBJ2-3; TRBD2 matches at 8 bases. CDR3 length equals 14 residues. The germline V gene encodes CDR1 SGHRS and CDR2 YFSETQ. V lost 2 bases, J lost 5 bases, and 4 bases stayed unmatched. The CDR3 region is CASSLAGAGDTQYF. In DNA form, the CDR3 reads TGCGCCAGCAGCTTAGCGGGGGCGGGAGATACGCAGTATTTT.

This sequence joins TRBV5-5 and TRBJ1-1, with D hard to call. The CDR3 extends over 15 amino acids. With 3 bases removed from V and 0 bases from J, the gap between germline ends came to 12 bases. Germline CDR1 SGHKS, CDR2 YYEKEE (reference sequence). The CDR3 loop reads CASSSYPELNTEAFF. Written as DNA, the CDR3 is TGTGCCAGCAGCTCGTATCCCGAGCTGAACACTGAAGCTTTCTTT. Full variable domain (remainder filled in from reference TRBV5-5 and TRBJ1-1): DAGVTQSPTHLIKTRGQQVTLRCSPISGHKSVSWYQQVLGQGPQFIFQYYEKEERGRGNFPDRFSARQFPNYSSELNVNALLLGDSALYLCASSSYPELNTEAFFGQGTRLTVV.

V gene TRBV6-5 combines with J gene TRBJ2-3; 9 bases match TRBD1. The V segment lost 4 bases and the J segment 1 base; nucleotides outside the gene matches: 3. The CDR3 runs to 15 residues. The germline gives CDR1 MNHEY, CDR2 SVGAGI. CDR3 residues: CASSWGQGRTDTQYF. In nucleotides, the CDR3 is TGTGCCAGCAGTTGGGGACAGGGACGCACAGATACGCAGTATTTT.

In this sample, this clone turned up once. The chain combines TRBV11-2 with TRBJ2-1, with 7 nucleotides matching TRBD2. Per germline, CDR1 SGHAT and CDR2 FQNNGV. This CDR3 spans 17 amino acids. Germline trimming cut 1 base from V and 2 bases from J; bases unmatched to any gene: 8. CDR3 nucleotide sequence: TGTGCCAGCAGCTTAGGAGTCGGGAGGACAACCTACAATGAGCAGTTCTTC. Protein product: CASSLGVGRTTYNEQFF.

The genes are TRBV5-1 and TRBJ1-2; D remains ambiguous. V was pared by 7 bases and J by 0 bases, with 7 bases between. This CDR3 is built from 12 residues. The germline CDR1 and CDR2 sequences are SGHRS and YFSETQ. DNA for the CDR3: TGCGCCAGCTCGGGAGCTAACTATGGCTACACCTTC. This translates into CASSGANYGYTF.

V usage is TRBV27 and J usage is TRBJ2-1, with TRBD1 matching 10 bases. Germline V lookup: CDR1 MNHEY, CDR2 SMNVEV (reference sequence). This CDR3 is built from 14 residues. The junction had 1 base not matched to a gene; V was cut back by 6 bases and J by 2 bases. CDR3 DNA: TGTGCCAGCAGGGGGACAGGGGCCTACAATGAGCAGTTCTTC. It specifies CASRGTGAYNEQFF.

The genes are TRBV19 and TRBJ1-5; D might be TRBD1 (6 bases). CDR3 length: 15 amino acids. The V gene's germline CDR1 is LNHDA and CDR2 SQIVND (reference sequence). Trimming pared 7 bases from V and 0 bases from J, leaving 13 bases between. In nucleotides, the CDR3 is TGTGCCAGTATTTCAGGGGCGTATAGCAATCAGCCCCAGCATTTT. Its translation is CASISGAYSNQPQHF.

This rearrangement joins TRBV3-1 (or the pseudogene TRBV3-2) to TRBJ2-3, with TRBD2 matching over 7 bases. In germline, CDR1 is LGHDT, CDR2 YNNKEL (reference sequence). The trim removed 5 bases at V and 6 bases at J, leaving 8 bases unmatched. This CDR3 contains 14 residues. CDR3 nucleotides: TGTGCCAGCAGCTGGCGGGGGAACACTGATACGCAGTATTTT. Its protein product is CASSWRGNTDTQYF.

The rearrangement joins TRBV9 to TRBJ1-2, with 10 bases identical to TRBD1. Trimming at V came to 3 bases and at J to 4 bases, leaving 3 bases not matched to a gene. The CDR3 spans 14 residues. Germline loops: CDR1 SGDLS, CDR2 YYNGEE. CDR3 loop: CASSDRTGGYGYTF. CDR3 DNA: TGTGCCAGCAGCGATCGGACAGGGGGCTATGGCTACACCTTC.

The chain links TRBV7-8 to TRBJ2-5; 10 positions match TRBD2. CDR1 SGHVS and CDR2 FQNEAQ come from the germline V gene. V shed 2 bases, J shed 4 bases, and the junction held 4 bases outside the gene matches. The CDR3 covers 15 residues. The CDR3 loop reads CASSLRASGRETQYF. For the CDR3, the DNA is TGTGCCAGCAGCTTAAGGGCTAGCGGGAGAGAGACCCAGTACTTC. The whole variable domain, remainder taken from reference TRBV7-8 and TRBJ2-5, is GAGVSQSPRYKVAKRGQDVALRCDPISGHVSLFWYQQALGQGPEFLTYFQNEAQLDKSGLPSDRFFAERPEGSVSTLKIQRTQQEDSAVYLCASSLRASGRETQYFGPGTRLLVL.

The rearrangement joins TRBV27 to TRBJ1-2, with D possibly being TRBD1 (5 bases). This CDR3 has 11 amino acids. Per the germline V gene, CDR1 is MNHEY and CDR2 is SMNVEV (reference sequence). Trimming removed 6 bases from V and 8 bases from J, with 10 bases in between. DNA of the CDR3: TGTGCCAGCAGGGGGCTAGGGGGCTACACCTTC. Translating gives CASRGLGGYTF.

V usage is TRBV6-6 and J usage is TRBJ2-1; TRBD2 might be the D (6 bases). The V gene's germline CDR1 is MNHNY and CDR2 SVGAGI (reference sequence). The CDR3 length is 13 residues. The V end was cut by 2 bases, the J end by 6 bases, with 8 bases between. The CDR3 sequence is CASSYGTFNEQFF. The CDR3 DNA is TGTGCCAGCAGTTACGGGACTTTCAATGAGCAGTTCTTC.

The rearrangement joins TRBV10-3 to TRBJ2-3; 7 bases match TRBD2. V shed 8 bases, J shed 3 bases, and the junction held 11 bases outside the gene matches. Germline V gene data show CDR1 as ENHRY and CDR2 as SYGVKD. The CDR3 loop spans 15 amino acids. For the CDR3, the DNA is TGTGCCATCGGGGCGCGGAGCGGGATGACAGATACGCAGTATTTT. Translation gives CAIGARSGMTDTQYF.

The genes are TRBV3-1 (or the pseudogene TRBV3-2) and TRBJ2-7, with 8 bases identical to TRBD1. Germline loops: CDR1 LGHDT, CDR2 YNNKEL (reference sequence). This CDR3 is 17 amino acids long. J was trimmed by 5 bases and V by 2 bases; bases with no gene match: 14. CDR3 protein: CASSQRGLHRGSNEQYF. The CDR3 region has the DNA TGTGCCAGCAGCCAACGTGGTTTGCACAGGGGGTCCAACGAGCAGTACTTC.

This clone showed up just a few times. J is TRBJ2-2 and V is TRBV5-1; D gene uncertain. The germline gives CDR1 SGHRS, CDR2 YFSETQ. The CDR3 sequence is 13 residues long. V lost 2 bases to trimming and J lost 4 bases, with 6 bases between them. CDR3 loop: CASSLSPTGELFF. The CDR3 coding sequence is TGCGCCAGCAGCTTAAGCCCCACCGGGGAGCTGTTTTTT.

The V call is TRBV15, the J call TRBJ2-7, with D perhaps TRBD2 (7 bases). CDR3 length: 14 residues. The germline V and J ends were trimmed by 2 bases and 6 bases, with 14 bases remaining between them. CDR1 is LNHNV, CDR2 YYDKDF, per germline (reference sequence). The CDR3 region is CATSRPQGGSEQYF. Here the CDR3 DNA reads TGTGCCACCAGCAGACCACAGGGAGGGAGCGAGCAGTACTTC.

The CDR3 region is CASSLMAGLDSPLHF. For the CDR3, the DNA is TGCGCCAGCAGCTTGATGGCAGGGCTTGATTCACCCCTCCACTTT. V is TRBV5-1 and J is TRBJ1-6; tentative D call: TRBD1 (5 bases). Germline CDR1 reads SGHRS; CDR2 reads YFSETQ. The CDR3 contains 15 residues. Trimming removed 1 base at V and 8 bases at J, with 13 bases between.